This T cell receptor (beta chain) stems from a study of blood T cell repertoires in COVID-19. About the research overall: Both acute and convalescent COVID-19 samples were obtained from the United States, Italy and Spain.

As handled by the study authors: It was from reference gene primer amplification that nucleated cell counts were estimated. Repertoires were generated with immunoSEQ multiplex PCR, while TCRdb's copy carries only in-frame clones and drops some. V and J calls and clone size come straight from that table; D and trimming were deduced from the DNA. This table holds around 68,000 clones, more than 80% found once. Germline loops: CDR1 SGHRS, CDR2 YFSETQ. After removal of 4 bases from V and 8 bases from J, the junction contained 5 bases not matched to a gene. The CDR3 is 14 amino acids. Sequences were obtained from peripheral blood. The V gene is TRBV5-1, the J gene TRBJ1-4; 10 bases line up with TRBD1. The TCR was taken from a man aged 50 or older with acute or convalescent COVID-19. The DNA for the CDR3 is TGCGCCAGCAGCCGACAGGGGGCACAGGAAAAACTGTTTTTT. It is translated as CASSRQGAQEKLFF. Using reference TRBV5-1 and TRBJ1-4 for the parts outside the CDR3, the full variable domain is KAGVTQTPRYLIKTRGQQVTLSCSPISGHRSVSWYQQTPGQGLQFLFEYFSETQRNKGNFPGRFSGRQFSNSRSEMNVSTLELGDSALYLCASSRQGAQEKLFFGSGTQLSVL.